This T cell receptor (beta chain) was documented in a study of cytomegalovirus exposure and HLA in healthy donors (dated by TCRdb to the late 2010s). For the study in its entirety: The roughly 670 repertoires of the first cohort and the roughly 110 validation repertoires were produced on the same platform, according to a later analysis. Along with the roughly 670-subject first cohort, a separate validation cohort of 120 different subjects was used. To predict cytomegalovirus infection status, the study brought together high-throughput TCR immunosequencing, statistical association of individual TCRs with disease status, and machine learning. The study aimed to test whether signatures of past pathogen exposure could be identified by cataloging public T cell receptors.

With respect to this clone: Its specific antigen is unknown. The record has no base qualities; no much larger clone is one base away.

Libraries were built with the immunoSEQ multiplex PCR assay. The paper's data handling went like this. A statistical classification framework was built to diagnose cytomegalovirus status from the catalog of TCR beta chain sequences. What TCRdb holds here is the immuneACCESS table cut down to in-frame rearrangements. Part of the clones is not present; checked against another copy, under half of the missing clones reflect an unresolved V gene, and the others are unexplained. V and J calls and clone size come straight from that table; D and trimming were deduced from the DNA. In all, the sample holds hundreds of thousands of clones, and 80% to 90% of those were seen once. The ten top clones hold more than 1.5% of the sample. Separate from the approximately 700-subject first cohort, the validation cohort of about 110 subjects was the group to which the donors belonged. The study at large found these results: Most TCR sequences were observed very rarely across donors, whereas some public TCRs were present in many individuals. In the study, about 150 TCR beta chains were listed as associated with cytomegalovirus. According to the authors, the approach could potentially be generalized to other disease states and immunological phenotypes. A few of the identified cytomegalovirus-associated TCR beta chains were confirmed in vitro to be specific for cytomegalovirus antigens. A later analysis had no HLA typing for the validation cohort, so co-occurrence there was scored across all 120 or so repertoires. In a later analysis, TCRs clustered in the first cohort were found to also tend to co-occur in the 120 or so validation repertoires, with approximately 95% of cluster scores above 0. The classifier was reported to diagnose cytomegalovirus status with high specificity and sensitivity in both the original and validation cohorts.

Spanning cysteine to phenylalanine, the CDR3 consists of 10 amino acids. Of the read, only the CDR3 DNA is kept; its 30 bases are in frame from base 1. V and J lose 5 bases and 7 bases, and a span of 8 bases separates them. From a lookup of the germline V gene (reference sequence), CDR1 and CDR2 are GTSNPN and SVGIG. This clonotype originated in a woman younger than 35 in good health and CMV-seropositive. The sample consisted of PBMCs. The sequence is built from TRBV30 and TRBJ1-1; a tentative D match to TRBD1 spans 6 bases. The nucleotides are TGTGCCTGGGGACAGCTTGAAGCTTTCTTT. This yields the protein CAWGQLEAFF.